A single sample is the source of the 22 T cell receptor beta chains below, sequenced in a study of blood T cell repertoires in COVID-19. Some clones are missing from TCRdb's copy, which holds only in-frame ones; the method was immunoSEQ multiplex PCR. In the table there are over 85,000 clones, less than 90% of which are singletons. Sequenced material: peripheral blood. The receptors were sampled from an elderly woman with acute or convalescent COVID-19.

V is TRBV29-1 and J is TRBJ2-1; D is uncertain. The germline CDR1 and CDR2 sequences are SQVTM and ANQGSEA. Trimming took off 5 bases at V and 0 bases at J, with 11 bases between the two ends. The CDR3 runs to 14 residues. The DNA of the CDR3 is TGCAGCGTTTTGACATATAACTCCTACAATGAGCAGTTCTTC. Protein: CSVLTYNSYNEQFF.

The sample holds a few counts of this clone. The chain recombines TRBV7-9 with TRBJ1-1; maybe TRBD1 (6 bases). Germline assignment: CDR1 SEHNR and CDR2 FQNEAQ (reference sequence). Trimming took off 3 bases at V and 3 bases at J, with 14 bases between the two ends. This CDR3 comprises 15 residues. In nucleotides, the CDR3 is TGTGCCAGCAGCTTGTTCAGGGGAGGGCACACTGAAGCTTTCTTT. It translates to CASSLFRGGHTEAFF.

The DNA of the CDR3 is TGTGCCAGCAGTTGGACTGTTGATCAGCCCCAGCATTTT. It codes for CASSWTVDQPQHF. This chain joins TRBV28 and TRBJ1-5; D ambiguous. The CDR3 consists of 13 residues. Trimming removed 4 bases from V and 5 bases from J, with 9 bases in between. Germline-derived CDR1 and CDR2 are MDHEN and SYDVKM.

The rearrangement joins TRBV2 to TRBJ2-5, with a possible D match to TRBD2 (6 bases). Germline lookup yields CDR1 SNHLY and CDR2 FYNNEI. The CDR3 has 15 residues. V was clipped by 0 bases and J by 3 bases, with 11 bases between them. The CDR3 DNA reads as TGTGCCAGCAGTGAAGCGCCGTGGGGGGAAGAGACCCAGTACTTC. Encoded protein: CASSEAPWGEETQYF.

V is TRBV2 and J is TRBJ2-5; possibly TRBD1 for D (5 bases). CDR3 size: 13 residues. Germline V gene lookup returns CDR1 SNHLY and CDR2 FYNNEI. V was shortened by 6 bases and J by 4 bases, with 12 bases between the two germline ends. CDR3 residues: CASSQTVRETQYF. The CDR3 nucleotides are TGTGCCAGCAGCCAGACAGTGAGAGAGACCCAGTACTTC.

V is TRBV7-3 and J is TRBJ2-3; 8 nucleotides align to TRBD2. J lost 4 bases, V lost 5 bases, and 5 bases had no gene match. The CDR3 contains 14 residues. Germline loops: CDR1 SGHTA, CDR2 FQGTGA. CDR3 nucleotides: TGTGCCAGCAGCCTGCGGGGGGCGTCAGATACGCAGTATTTT. The encoded protein is CASSLRGASDTQYF. The variable domain in full, with the rest retrieved from reference TRBV7-3 and TRBJ2-3, is GAGVSQTPSNKVTEKGKYVELRCDPISGHTALYWYRQSLGQGPEFLIYFQGTGAADDSGLPNDRFFAVRPEGSVSTLKIQRTERGDSAVYLCASSLRGASDTQYFGPGTRLTVL.

V is TRBV5-1 and J is TRBJ2-1; D gene unclear. Germline values: CDR1 SGHRS, CDR2 YFSETQ. The CDR3 contains 14 residues. V gave up 4 bases and J gave up 4 bases, with 12 bases separating them. CDR3: CASSASERYNEQFF. As DNA, the CDR3 is TGCGCCAGCAGCGCCTCTGAACGGTACAATGAGCAGTTCTTC.

The chain couples TRBV3-1 (or the pseudogene TRBV3-2) to TRBJ2-7, with D possibly TRBD1 on 5 matching bases. V was cut by 0 bases and J by 2 bases, with 11 bases left in between. The CDR3 consists of 15 residues. Germline V CDR1 and CDR2: LGHDT, YNNKEL (reference sequence). The DNA of the CDR3 is TGTGCCAGCAGCCAAGAATTGAAGGACACCTACGAGCAGTACTTC. Amino acid sequence: CASSQELKDTYEQYF.

The genes are TRBV11-2 and TRBJ2-7, with D perhaps TRBD2 (7 bases). This CDR3 is built from 16 residues. V lost 5 bases, J lost 2 bases, and 19 bases lay in between. Germline values: CDR1 SGHAT, CDR2 FQNNGV. CDR3 protein: CASSARWGGEPYEQYF. CDR3 bases: TGTGCCAGCAGCGCCCGGTGGGGGGGCGAACCCTACGAGCAGTACTTC.

The V call is TRBV19, the J call TRBJ2-1, with 10 nucleotides matching TRBD2. Trimming cost V 5 bases and J 10 bases; bases outside gene matches: 8. Germline lookup yields CDR1 LNHDA and CDR2 SQIVND (reference sequence). The CDR3 covers 14 residues. CDR3 sequence (DNA): TGTGCCAGTAGTGGGGCTAGCGGGGGTTGGGAGCAGTTCTTC. It yields the protein CASSGASGGWEQFF.

The rearrangement links TRBV2 to TRBJ2-3; perhaps TRBD1 as D (5 bases). CDR1 is SNHLY, CDR2 FYNNEI, per germline. This CDR3 comprises 14 residues. The germline V and J ends were trimmed by 4 bases and 3 bases, with 11 bases remaining between them. The CDR3 region has the DNA TGTGCCAGCAGTGCATCCAGGGTAACAGATACGCAGTATTTT. This gives the protein CASSASRVTDTQYF.

The chain recombines TRBV4-2 with TRBJ2-5, with 8 bases fitting TRBD2. The CDR3 has 15 amino acids. Looked up from germline, CDR1 is LGHNA and CDR2 is YNFKEQ. After removal of 3 bases from V and 4 bases from J, the junction contained 7 bases not matched to a gene. The CDR3 is CASSQVAGYRETQYF. The DNA for the CDR3 is TGTGCCAGCAGCCAGGTAGCGGGGTACCGAGAGACCCAGTACTTC.

This rearrangement joins TRBV4-1 to TRBJ1-3; 9 bases fit TRBD1. Germline V lookup: CDR1 MGHRA, CDR2 YSYEKL. V lost 5 bases to trimming and J lost 4 bases; unmatched junction nucleotides: 6. The CDR3 has 15 residues. CDR3 coding DNA: TGCGCCAGCAGCGATCGACAGGGGGGAGGAAACACCATATATTTT. Protein sequence: CASSDRQGGGNTIYF.

The V call is TRBV19, the J call TRBJ1-2; D remains ambiguous. The CDR3 runs 13 residues. Trimming stripped 2 bases from V and 2 bases from J, with 6 bases between. The germline CDR1 and CDR2 sequences are LNHDA and SQIVND (reference sequence). The CDR3: CASSIMGNYGYTF. In nucleotides, the CDR3 is TGTGCCAGTAGTATAATGGGCAACTATGGCTACACCTTC.

In DNA form, the CDR3 reads TGTGCCAGCAGTTCCGGGACTCCGACGTTTGCACCGGCGTATGACGAGCAGTACTTC. It translates to CASSSGTPTFAPAYDEQYF. The V gene is TRBV27, the J gene TRBJ2-7; tentatively, D is TRBD2 (6 bases). Trimming removed 4 bases from V and 5 bases from J, with 30 bases in between. CDR3 size: 19 residues. CDR1 is MNHEY, CDR2 SMNVEV, per germline (reference sequence).

The chain carries TRBV29-1 and TRBJ2-5; 7 bases map to TRBD2. This CDR3 has 13 residues. V shed 0 bases, J shed 5 bases, and the junction held 3 bases outside the gene matches. Germline V gives CDR1 SQVTM, CDR2 ANQGSEA. CDR3 sequence: CSVEDPSGETQYF. As DNA, the CDR3 is TGCAGCGTTGAAGATCCTAGCGGCGAGACCCAGTACTTC.

This rearrangement joins TRBV20-1 to TRBJ2-1; 14 bases align to TRBD2. V was clipped by 3 bases and J by 8 bases; unmatched bases: 6. CDR1 is DFQATT, CDR2 SNEGSKA, per germline (reference sequence). The CDR3 runs 15 residues. CDR3 sequence reads: CSASRLAGGVYEQFF. Written as DNA, the CDR3 is TGCAGTGCTAGTCGACTAGCGGGGGGGGTCTATGAGCAGTTCTTC.

The chain is built from TRBV11-3 and TRBJ2-3; tentative D call: TRBD2 (6 bases). Trimming pared 5 bases from V and 3 bases from J, leaving 15 bases between. This CDR3 is 15 amino acids long. Germline V gene data show CDR1 as SGHNT and CDR2 as YENEEA. CDR3 nucleotides: TGTGCCAGCAGCCTGGGGGGTAGCGTAACAGATACGCAGTATTTT. Translation: CASSLGGSVTDTQYF.

DNA for the CDR3: TGTGCCAGCAGCTTCGGGTTGAGAGATCAGCCCCAGCATTTT. It translates to CASSFGLRDQPQHF. V gene TRBV11-2 combines with J gene TRBJ1-5; no definite D call. Germline V lookup: CDR1 SGHAT, CDR2 FQNNGV. Trimming cost V 3 bases and J 5 bases, with 11 bases left between them. The CDR3 length is 14 residues.

As for this clone: At one end the junction does not follow the germline gene, possibly because of a read error. J is TRBJ2-5 and V is TRBV7-7; 14 bases agree with TRBD2. CDR1 is SSHAT and CDR2 is FNYEAQ in the germline V gene (reference sequence). CDR3 length equals 15 residues. The CDR3 spells CASSLGTSGGETQYF. CDR3 bases: TGTGCTAGCAGCTTAGGGACTAGCGGGGGTGAGACCCAGTACTTC.

Here the CDR3 reads CASSAPSGGGKETQYF. The CDR3 DNA reads TGTGCCAGTAGTGCTCCTAGCGGGGGGGGTAAAGAGACCCAGTACTTC. The rearrangement joins TRBV19 to TRBJ2-5, with TRBD2 matching 12 bases. CDR1 and CDR2 (germline): LNHDA, SQIVND (reference sequence). The length of the CDR3 is 16 residues. The V gene end was trimmed by 5 bases and the J gene end by 3 bases; junction bases not matched to a gene: 7.

The chain joins TRBV27 to TRBJ2-7; a possible D gene is TRBD2 (5 bases). The germline V gene encodes CDR1 MNHEY and CDR2 SMNVEV (reference sequence). V gave up 6 bases and J gave up 2 bases, with 5 bases separating them. There are 11 residues in the CDR3. The CDR3 DNA follows: TGTGCCAGCAGCGGGACCTACGAGCAGTACTTC. Translation gives CASSGTYEQYF.